This is a list of T cell receptor beta chains from one sample in a study of control samples from healthy donors and cancer patients. Sequencing used immunoSEQ multiplex PCR; TCRdb keeps in-frame clones, though not all of them. This table has some 140,000 clones, about 88% appearing once. Sequencing was carried out using blood. These receptors came from a woman in her 30s in good health. Both conserved end residues are part of each CDR3. Each record gives: clone size, D gene, J gene, V gene, CDR3 protein, CDR3 DNA. D genes are given only for firm matches. Expanded clones are given a class, and other clones once, few, many or no size at all.

size: .
D: .
J: TRBJ1-2
V: TRBV4-1
CDR3: CASSQFDTHGYTF
DNA: TGCGCCAGCAGCCAATTCGACACCCATGGCTACACCTTC

size: .
D: .
J: TRBJ2-7
V: TRBV29-1
CDR3: CSVDRGAGEQYF
DNA: TGCAGCGTTGATAGGGGGGCCGGCGAGCAGTACTTC

size: .
D: .
J: TRBJ2-5
V: TRBV7-9
CDR3: CASQWGEAQQTQYF
DNA: TGTGCCAGCCAATGGGGGGAGGCCCAACAGACCCAGTACTTC

size: .
D: TRBD2
J: TRBJ2-1
V: TRBV30
CDR3: CAWRAPGTRKNNEQFF
DNA: TGTGCCTGGAGGGCTCCCGGGACTAGGAAGAACAATGAGCAGTTCTTC

size: .
D: TRBD1
J: TRBJ1-4
V: TRBV2
CDR3: CASTVDRANEKLFF
DNA: TGTGCCAGCACCGTGGACAGGGCTAATGAAAAACTGTTTTTT

size: once
D: TRBD1
J: TRBJ2-1
V: TRBV5-1
CDR3: CASSKQTGLGNEQFF
DNA: TGCGCCAGCAGCAAACAGACAGGGTTGGGCAATGAGCAGTTCTTC

size: .
D: .
J: TRBJ2-7
V: TRBV25-1
CDR3: CATRPGFLEQYF
DNA: TGTGCCACCCGCCCGGGGTTCCTCGAGCAGTACTTC

size: .
D: .
J: TRBJ1-1
V: TRBV2
CDR3: CASRFDRNTEAFF
DNA: TGTGCCAGCCGCTTCGACAGGAACACTGAAGCTTTCTTT

size: .
D: TRBD2
J: TRBJ2-3
V: TRBV5-1
CDR3: CASTINALAGTDTQYF
DNA: TGCGCCAGCACGATTAACGCACTAGCGGGCACAGATACGCAGTATTTT

size: once
D: TRBD1
J: TRBJ2-3
V: TRBV6-2/TRBV6-3
CDR3: CASSLGQVTDTQYF
DNA: TGTGCCAGCAGTCTCGGACAGGTCACAGATACGCAGTATTTT

size: .
D: .
J: TRBJ1-4
V: TRBV30
CDR3: CAWTQTGGGEKLFF
DNA: TGTGCCTGGACCCAGACAGGCGGTGGTGAAAAACTGTTTTTT

size: .
D: .
J: TRBJ2-2
V: TRBV5-1
CDR3: CASSLALDTGELFF
DNA: TGCGCCAGCAGCTTGGCACTCGACACCGGGGAGCTGTTTTTT

size: .
D: TRBD1
J: TRBJ2-5
V: TRBV24-1
CDR3: CATSEQRDRETQYF
DNA: TGTGCCACCAGTGAGCAGAGGGACAGGGAGACCCAGTACTTC